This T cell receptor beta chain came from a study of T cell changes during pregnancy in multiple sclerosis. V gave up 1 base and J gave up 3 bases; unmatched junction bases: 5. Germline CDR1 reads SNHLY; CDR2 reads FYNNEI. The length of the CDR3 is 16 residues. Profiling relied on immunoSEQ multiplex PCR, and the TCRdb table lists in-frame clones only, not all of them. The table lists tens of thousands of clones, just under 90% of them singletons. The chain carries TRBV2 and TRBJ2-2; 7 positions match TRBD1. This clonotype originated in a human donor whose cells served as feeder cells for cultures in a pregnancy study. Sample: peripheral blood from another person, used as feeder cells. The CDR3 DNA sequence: TGTGCCAGCAGTGAAGAACGAGGGGGCGACACCGGGGAGCTGTTTTTT. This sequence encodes CASSEERGGDTGELFF.